This TCR beta chain was recovered during a study of blood T cells in healthy people across ages. The study, taken as a whole, reports: Naive CD4+ cell counts and diversity both ran higher in long-lived than in aged donors. No one knew whether donors had CMV, which possibly confounded expanded clonotype changes.

CDR3 size: 14 residues. In germline, CDR1 is KGHSH, CDR2 LQKENI. V dropped 1 base and J dropped 1 base, with 5 bases sitting between them. A J-beta primer mix and a sample-barcoded 5' primer were used in a second PCR of roughly 7 to 12 cycles. Each cDNA molecule carried a tag from a template-switch adaptor that contained 12 random nucleotides. Each CDR3 protein is one row after TCRdb ran MiXCR on the 5' RACE reads. Among more than 800,000 distinct CDR3 sequences listed, more than 25% were seen once. Each sample yielded at least 6 micrograms of PBMC total RNA. About this clonotype: Its antigen is unknown.

The chain employs TRBV18 and TRBJ2-1, with D unresolved. The sequenced sample was blood. This clonotype was obtained from a woman aged 80 or over in good health. CDR3 loop: CASSPLPSYNEQFF. The CDR3 DNA follows: TGTGCCAGCTCACCACTGCCTTCCTACAATGAGCAGTTCTTC.